The 29 T cell receptor beta chains listed next were all sequenced from one sample in a study of cytomegalovirus exposure and HLA in healthy donors. 60 Vbeta and 13 Jbeta primers were used in PCR. Clones were read by immunoSEQ multiplex PCR, and TCRdb kept only the in-frame ones, dropping some. This sample has roughly 160,000 clones, with 70% to 90% found just once. The sample comprised PBMCs. Receptors originate from a man under 40 in good health and CMV-seropositive.

In its sample, this clone was seen once. The chain uses TRBV13 and TRBJ2-1, with TRBD1 identical over 8 bases. The CDR3 is 15 amino acids. Germline V CDR1 and CDR2: PRHDT, FYEKMQ (reference sequence). V was clipped by 2 bases and J by 3 bases; unmatched bases: 3. The chain's CDR3 is CASSLNRGNYNEQFF. The CDR3, as DNA: TGTGCCAGCAGCTTAAACAGGGGGAACTACAATGAGCAGTTCTTC.

The gene calls are TRBV9 and TRBJ1-6; 7 nucleotides align to TRBD1. With V trimmed by 2 bases and J by 5 bases, 1 base remained unmatched. The CDR3 has 14 amino acids. CDR1 and CDR2 (germline): SGDLS, YYNGEE. Here the CDR3 reads CASSVGQDNSPLHF. The CDR3 coding sequence is TGTGCCAGCAGCGTTGGACAGGATAATTCACCCCTCCACTTT.

The V gene is TRBV9, the J gene TRBJ2-7; TRBD1 is a possible D gene (6 bases). Germline CDR1 is SGDLS and CDR2 is YYNGEE. V dropped 0 bases and J dropped 0 bases, with 10 bases sitting between them. The CDR3 is 15 residues long. CDR3: CASSVATGSSYEQYF. CDR3 DNA: TGTGCCAGCAGCGTAGCGACAGGCAGCTCCTACGAGCAGTACTTC.

Regarding this clone: Germline and junction disagree at one end, which may indicate a read error. This chain connects TRBV7-9 to TRBJ2-5, with 8 bases fitting TRBD2. From germline, CDR1 is SEHNR and CDR2 FQNEAQ (reference sequence). The CDR3 extends over 14 amino acids. CDR3 nucleotides: TGTTCCAGCAGGGTAGCGGGGACTAAAGAGACCCAGTACTTC. It translates to CSSRVAGTKETQYF.

The chain couples TRBV4-2 to TRBJ2-3; TRBD2 matches at 12 bases. The CDR3 contains 20 residues. Losses at the gene ends were 1 base for V and 5 bases for J; bases not matched to a gene: 16. The germline V gene encodes CDR1 LGHNA and CDR2 YNFKEQ. The CDR3 sequence is CASSQVIGLAGTKSKDTQYF. CDR3 bases: TGTGCCAGCAGCCAAGTTATTGGACTAGCGGGAACAAAATCGAAAGATACGCAGTATTTT.

The V gene is TRBV27, the J gene TRBJ2-7, with TRBD1 as a possible D gene (6 bases). CDR3 size: 13 residues. The ends were cut back, 8 bases at V and 4 bases at J, with 15 bases in the middle. Germline CDR1 is MNHEY and CDR2 is SMNVEV (reference sequence). The DNA of the CDR3 is TGTGCCAGCTCGAAACAGGGTTCGTACGAGCAGTACTTC. It yields the protein CASSKQGSYEQYF.

V is TRBV6-1 and J is TRBJ1-1; the D gene is possibly TRBD1 (5 bases). V lost 0 bases to trimming and J lost 5 bases, with 10 bases between them. Per germline, CDR1 MNHNS and CDR2 SASEGT. The CDR3 loop spans 14 amino acids. In nucleotides, the CDR3 is TGTGCCAGCAGTGAAGCGTGGGGCAGGACTGAAGCTTTCTTT. It yields the protein CASSEAWGRTEAFF.

This sequence joins TRBV7-9 and TRBJ2-1; a weak D match, TRBD2 (5 bases). This CDR3 has 15 amino acids. V shed 5 bases and J shed 0 bases, with 11 bases lying between them. CDR1 SEHNR and CDR2 FQNEAQ come from the germline V gene (reference sequence). The CDR3 sequence is CASSPPRGSYNEQFF. Written as DNA, the CDR3 is TGTGCCAGCAGCCCTCCCCGGGGCTCCTACAATGAGCAGTTCTTC.

The chain carries TRBV5-4 and TRBJ2-5; maybe TRBD2 (6 bases). The germline V gene encodes CDR1 SGHNT and CDR2 YYREEE (reference sequence). The CDR3 extends over 15 amino acids. Trimming left V 0 bases short and J 5 bases short, with 14 bases between. This chain's CDR3 is CASSLATGGTETQYF. The CDR3 DNA reads TGTGCCAGCAGCTTGGCCACTGGGGGGACCGAGACCCAGTACTTC.

The gene calls are TRBV9 and TRBJ2-3; 7 bases line up with TRBD1. CDR1 is SGDLS, CDR2 YYNGEE, per germline. V lost 0 bases, J lost 5 bases, and 9 bases stayed unmatched. CDR3 size: 16 residues. As DNA, the CDR3 is TGTGCCAGCAGCGTAGAAGGGGGCCAGGGACAAGATACGCAGTATTTT. Protein product: CASSVEGGQGQDTQYF.

The chain has TRBV19 and TRBJ2-7, with D perhaps matching TRBD2 (6 bases). The CDR3 consists of 12 residues. Germline CDR1 is LNHDA and CDR2 is SQIVND (reference sequence). V lost 11 bases and J lost 2, with 13 bases in between. The DNA for the CDR3 is TGTGCCGCGGGACCCAAAGCCTACGAGCAGTACGTC. Translating gives CAAGPKAYEQYV.

The V and J genes are TRBV5-1 and TRBJ1-4; D is perhaps TRBD1 (6 bases). In germline, CDR1 is SGHRS, CDR2 YFSETQ. Trimming removed 7 bases from V and 5 bases from J, with 18 bases in between. CDR3 size: 15 residues. Here the CDR3 DNA reads TGCGCCAGCCGGCAGACAGGTCTGCTAAATGAAAAACTGTTTTTT. Translated, it gives CASRQTGLLNEKLFF.

CDR3 nucleotides: TGCGCCAGCAGCTTGGCCTCACAAACCACTGAAGCTTTCTTT. Encoded protein: CASSLASQTTEAFF. V usage is TRBV5-1 and J usage is TRBJ1-1; D unresolved. The V gene lost 0 bases and the J gene lost 4 bases, with 10 bases spanning the gap. The germline V gene encodes CDR1 SGHRS and CDR2 YFSETQ. This CDR3 region has 14 residues. Drawing the rest from reference TRBV5-1 and TRBJ1-1, the complete variable domain is KAGVTQTPRYLIKTRGQQVTLSCSPISGHRSVSWYQQTPGQGLQFLFEYFSETQRNKGNFPGRFSGRQFSNSRSEMNVSTLELGDSALYLCASSLASQTTEAFFGQGTRLTVV.

CDR3 DNA: TGCGCCAGCACGGGGGGGCCTGTGAACACTGAAGCTTTCTTT. Its translation is CASTGGPVNTEAFF. This rearrangement joins TRBV5-1 to TRBJ1-1; maybe TRBD1 (6 bases). The germline CDR1 and CDR2 sequences are SGHRS and YFSETQ. The CDR3 is 14 residues long. The V gene lost 6 bases and the J gene lost 0 bases, with 12 bases spanning the gap. The full variable domain, rest sourced from reference TRBV5-1 and TRBJ1-1, is KAGVTQTPRYLIKTRGQQVTLSCSPISGHRSVSWYQQTPGQGLQFLFEYFSETQRNKGNFPGRFSGRQFSNSRSEMNVSTLELGDSALYLCASTGGPVNTEAFFGQGTRLTVV.

This clone was seen once. The genes are TRBV6-5 and TRBJ1-4; D is possibly TRBD1 (5 bases). This CDR3 has 15 amino acids. Trimming shortened V by 5 bases and J by 5 bases, and 15 bases separated the two germline ends. Per germline, CDR1 MNHEY and CDR2 SVGAGI. As DNA, the CDR3 is TGTGCCAGCAGTAGACAGACAGCCCTCAATGAAAAACTGTTTTTT. This encodes CASSRQTALNEKLFF.

The chain carries TRBV10-1 and TRBJ1-1; 9 bases match TRBD1. Losses at the gene ends were 1 base for V and 2 bases for J; bases not matched to a gene: 2. The CDR3 totals 15 residues. Germline lookup yields CDR1 WNHNN and CDR2 SYGVQD (reference sequence). Here the CDR3 DNA reads TGCGCCAGCAGTGAGTGGGGACAGGGCAACACTGAAGCTTTCTTT. Translating it yields CASSEWGQGNTEAFF.

The V call is TRBV27, the J call TRBJ2-2; TRBD2 agrees at 13 bases. The germline CDR1 and CDR2 sequences are MNHEY and SMNVEV (reference sequence). The CDR3 sequence is 16 residues long. With V trimmed by 2 bases and J by 5 bases, 2 bases remained unmatched. In DNA, the CDR3 is TGTGCCAGCAGTTTACTACTAGCGGGAGGGACCGGGGAGCTGTTTTTT. Translation gives CASSLLLAGGTGELFF.

The rearrangement joins TRBV5-4 to TRBJ1-2; TRBD1 is a possible D gene (6 bases). Germline-derived CDR1 and CDR2 are SGHNT and YYREEE (reference sequence). The CDR3 is 14 amino acids. Trimming pared 2 bases from V and 3 bases from J, leaving 11 bases between. The CDR3 loop reads CASSLSNRDYGYTF. Here the CDR3 DNA reads TGTGCCAGCAGCTTAAGTAACAGGGACTATGGCTACACCTTC.

This rearrangement joins TRBV6-6 to TRBJ2-7; possibly TRBD2 for D (6 bases). The CDR3 runs to 15 residues. V lost 7 bases and J lost 6, with 22 bases in between. Germline V lookup: CDR1 MNHNY, CDR2 SVGAGI (reference sequence). CDR3 loop: CASTLLGLQQSEQYF. For the CDR3, the DNA is TGTGCCAGCACCCTCCTGGGACTCCAGCAAAGCGAGCAGTACTTC.

This clone was seen only once. The V gene is TRBV11-3, the J gene TRBJ2-2; D not resolved. Per the germline V gene, CDR1 is SGHNT and CDR2 is YENEEA. The germline V and J ends were trimmed by 5 bases and 6 bases, with 10 bases remaining between them. This CDR3 comprises 13 residues. The CDR3 protein is CASSPEAAGELFF. CDR3 coding DNA: TGTGCCAGCAGCCCAGAGGCGGCCGGGGAGCTGTTTTTT.

The J gene is TRBJ2-7, the V gene TRBV7-9; a weak D match, TRBD2 (6 bases). Germline-derived CDR1 and CDR2 are SEHNR and FQNEAQ (reference sequence). The CDR3 covers 15 residues. V was cut by 0 bases and J by 7 bases, with 16 bases left in between. CDR3 in DNA: TGTGCCAGCAGCTTAGCGCTGGGAGGCCTGAGTGAGCAGTACTTC. Amino acids: CASSLALGGLSEQYF.

The genes are TRBV5-8 and TRBJ2-3, with 7 positions matching TRBD2. V shed 10 bases and J 6 bases; nucleotides not matched to a gene: 8. The length of the CDR3 is 12 residues. Germline loops: CDR1 SGHTS, CDR2 YDEGEE. CDR3 sequence reads: CASQGSGDTQYF. The DNA for the CDR3 is TGTGCCTCGCAGGGTAGCGGGGATACGCAGTATTTT.

This clone was picked up a small number of times. The rearrangement uses TRBV5-1 and TRBJ2-1; 8 nucleotides align to TRBD2. V shed 4 bases, J shed 2 bases, and the junction held 8 bases outside the gene matches. CDR3 length: 16 residues. Germline V gene lookup returns CDR1 SGHRS and CDR2 YFSETQ. CDR3 bases: TGCGCCAGCAGCACCCTCGGGACTAGTGCCTACAATGAGCAGTTCTTC. Residues: CASSTLGTSAYNEQFF.

This chain connects TRBV2 to TRBJ1-2; possible D gene TRBD1, 6 bases. Trimming removed 6 bases at V and 0 bases at J, with 14 bases between. The length of the CDR3 is 15 residues. The germline CDR1 and CDR2 sequences are SNHLY and FYNNEI. The CDR3 nucleotides are TGTGCCAGCAGGCTCCGGGACACGGCTAACTATGGCTACACCTTC. Protein sequence: CASRLRDTANYGYTF.

The chain recombines TRBV18 with TRBJ2-1; 12 nucleotides line up with TRBD2. CDR3 length: 19 amino acids. V lost 4 bases, J lost 7 bases, and 17 bases stayed unmatched. CDR1 is KGHSH, CDR2 LQKENI, per germline. The CDR3 reads CASSLLLLTSGSPLNEQFF. CDR3 in DNA: TGTGCCAGCTCACTACTCCTCCTGACTAGCGGGAGTCCCTTGAATGAGCAGTTCTTC.

The chain couples TRBV14 to TRBJ2-7, with 7 positions matching TRBD2. Germline lookup yields CDR1 SGHDN and CDR2 FVKESK. V was clipped by 10 bases and J by 2 bases; unmatched bases: 8. This CDR3 spans 13 amino acids. In DNA form, the CDR3 reads TGTGCCAACCTACTAGGACTAGCCTACGAGCAGTACGTC. Translation: CANLLGLAYEQYV.

The rearrangement links TRBV5-5 to TRBJ2-1, with 7 bases lining up with TRBD2. CDR1 and CDR2 from the germline V gene are SGHKS and YYEKEE (reference sequence). This CDR3 spans 16 amino acids. Trimming removed 2 bases from V and 7 bases from J; junction bases left unmatched: 12. CDR3 DNA sequence: TGTGCCAGCAGCTTTCAGGGCGGCCCAGCGGGGAATGAGCAGTTCTTC. Its translation: CASSFQGGPAGNEQFF.

J is TRBJ1-2 and V is TRBV4-1; unclear D gene. The CDR3 loop spans 15 amino acids. Trimming took off 1 base at V and 4 bases at J, with 13 bases between the two ends. Germline V gene sequence: CDR1 MGHRA, CDR2 YSYEKL. The CDR3 coding sequence is TGCGCCAGCAGCCAAGCCCAAGAAGCAGGCTATGGCTACACCTTC. Protein: CASSQAQEAGYGYTF.

The chain carries TRBV11-3 and TRBJ2-7; the match to TRBD2 covers 7 bases. The CDR3 extends over 14 amino acids. V was pared by 1 base and J by 4 bases, with 4 bases of the junction left unmatched. Germline CDR1 reads SGHNT; CDR2 reads YENEEA. For the CDR3, the DNA is TGTGCCAGCAGCTTAGGCGGCGGGAGATACGAGCAGTACTTC. Amino acid sequence: CASSLGGGRYEQYF.